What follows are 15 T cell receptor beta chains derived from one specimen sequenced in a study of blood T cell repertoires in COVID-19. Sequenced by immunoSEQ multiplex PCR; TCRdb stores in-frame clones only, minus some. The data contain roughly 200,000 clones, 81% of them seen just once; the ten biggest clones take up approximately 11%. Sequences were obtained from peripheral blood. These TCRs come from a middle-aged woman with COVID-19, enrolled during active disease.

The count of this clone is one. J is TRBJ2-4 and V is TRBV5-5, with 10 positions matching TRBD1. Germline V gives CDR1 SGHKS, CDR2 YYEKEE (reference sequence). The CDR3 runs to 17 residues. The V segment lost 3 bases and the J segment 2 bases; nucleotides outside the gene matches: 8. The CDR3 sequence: CASSSRPGQGSKNIQYF. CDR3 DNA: TGTGCCAGCAGCTCTCGACCGGGACAGGGGTCCAAAAACATTCAGTACTTC.

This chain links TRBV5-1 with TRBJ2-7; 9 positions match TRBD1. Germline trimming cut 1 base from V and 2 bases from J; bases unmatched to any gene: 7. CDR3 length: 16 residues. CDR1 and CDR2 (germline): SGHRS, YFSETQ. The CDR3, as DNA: TGCGCCAGCAGCTTGTTAACGGGACAGGGTACCTACGAGCAGTACTTC. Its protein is CASSLLTGQGTYEQYF.

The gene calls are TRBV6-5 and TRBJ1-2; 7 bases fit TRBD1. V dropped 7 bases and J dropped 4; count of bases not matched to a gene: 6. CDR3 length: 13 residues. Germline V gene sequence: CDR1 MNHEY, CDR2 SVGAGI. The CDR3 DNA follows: TGTGCCAGCAACCCAGGGGGTGTCTATGGCTACACCTTC. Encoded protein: CASNPGGVYGYTF.

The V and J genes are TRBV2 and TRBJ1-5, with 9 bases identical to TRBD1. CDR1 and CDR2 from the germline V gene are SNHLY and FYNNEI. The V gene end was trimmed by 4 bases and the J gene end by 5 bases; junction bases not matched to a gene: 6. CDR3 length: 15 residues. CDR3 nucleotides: TGTGCCAGCAGTGCGGGACAGGGTACATATCAGCCCCAGCATTTT. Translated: CASSAGQGTYQPQHF.

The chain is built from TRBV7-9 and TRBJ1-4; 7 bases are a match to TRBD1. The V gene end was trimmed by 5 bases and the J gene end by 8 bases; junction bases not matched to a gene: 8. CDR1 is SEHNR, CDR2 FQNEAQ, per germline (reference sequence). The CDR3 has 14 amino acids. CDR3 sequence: CASSHRQGGEKLFF. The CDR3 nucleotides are TGTGCCAGCAGCCATCGACAGGGAGGCGAAAAACTGTTTTTT.

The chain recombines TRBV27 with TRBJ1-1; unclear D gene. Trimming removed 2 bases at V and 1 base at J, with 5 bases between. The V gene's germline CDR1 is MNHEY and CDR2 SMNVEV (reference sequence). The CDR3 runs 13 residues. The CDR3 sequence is CASSLGPNTEAFF. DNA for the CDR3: TGTGCCAGCAGTTTAGGGCCGAACACTGAAGCTTTCTTT.

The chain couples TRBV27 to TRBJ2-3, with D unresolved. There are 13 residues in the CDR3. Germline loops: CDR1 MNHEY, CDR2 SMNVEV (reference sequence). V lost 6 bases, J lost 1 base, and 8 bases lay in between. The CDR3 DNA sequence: TGTGCCAGCAGGACTTTCCGCACAGATACGCAGTATTTT. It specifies CASRTFRTDTQYF.

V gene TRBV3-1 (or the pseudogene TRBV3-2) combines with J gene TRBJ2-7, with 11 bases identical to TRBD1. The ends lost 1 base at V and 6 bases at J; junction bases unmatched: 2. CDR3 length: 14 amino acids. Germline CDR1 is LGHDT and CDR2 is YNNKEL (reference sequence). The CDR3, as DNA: TGTGCCAGCAGCCAAGCCGGGACAGGGGGCGAGCAGTACGTC. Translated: CASSQAGTGGEQYV.

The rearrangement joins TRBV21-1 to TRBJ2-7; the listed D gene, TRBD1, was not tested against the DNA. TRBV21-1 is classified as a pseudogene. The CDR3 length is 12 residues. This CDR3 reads CATRQGAVEQYV. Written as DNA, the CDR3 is TGTGCCACCAGACAGGGGGCTGTCGAGCAGTACGTC.

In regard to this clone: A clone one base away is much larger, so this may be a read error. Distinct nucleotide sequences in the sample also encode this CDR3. CDR3 bases: TGTGCCAGCAGCCCCGGGACAGGGGGCAATCAGCCCCAGCATTTT. Protein: CASSPGTGGNQPQHF. The rearrangement uses TRBV2 and TRBJ1-5; TRBD1 agrees at 10 bases. Germline loops: CDR1 SNHLY, CDR2 FYNNEI. V was clipped by 6 bases and J by 2 bases; unmatched bases: 4. The CDR3 totals 15 residues.

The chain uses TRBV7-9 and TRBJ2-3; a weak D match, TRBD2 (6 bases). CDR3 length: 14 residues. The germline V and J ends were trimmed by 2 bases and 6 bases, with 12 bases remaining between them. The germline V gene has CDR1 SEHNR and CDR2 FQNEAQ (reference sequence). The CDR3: CASSLTSSKDTQYF. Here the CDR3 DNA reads TGTGCCAGCAGCTTAACTAGCAGTAAGGATACGCAGTATTTT. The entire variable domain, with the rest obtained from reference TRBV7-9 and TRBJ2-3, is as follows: DTGVSQNPRHKITKRGQNVTFRCDPISEHNRLYWYRQTLGQGPEFLTYFQNEAQLEKSRLLSDRFSAERPKGSFSTLEIQRTEQGDSAMYLCASSLTSSKDTQYFGPGTRLTVL.

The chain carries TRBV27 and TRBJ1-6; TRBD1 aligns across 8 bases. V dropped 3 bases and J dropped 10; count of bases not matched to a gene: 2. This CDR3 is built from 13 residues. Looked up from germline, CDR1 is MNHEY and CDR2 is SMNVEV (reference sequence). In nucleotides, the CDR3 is TGTGCCAGCAGTTTCAGGGGGCGGTCACCCCTCCACTTT. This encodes CASSFRGRSPLHF.

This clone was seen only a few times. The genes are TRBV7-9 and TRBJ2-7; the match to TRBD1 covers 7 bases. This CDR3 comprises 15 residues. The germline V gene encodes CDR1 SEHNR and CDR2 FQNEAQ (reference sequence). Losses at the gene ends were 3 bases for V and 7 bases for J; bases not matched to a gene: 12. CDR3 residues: CASSLGTVVWGEQYF. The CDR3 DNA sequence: TGTGCCAGCAGCTTGGGGACAGTCGTTTGGGGGGAGCAGTACTTC.

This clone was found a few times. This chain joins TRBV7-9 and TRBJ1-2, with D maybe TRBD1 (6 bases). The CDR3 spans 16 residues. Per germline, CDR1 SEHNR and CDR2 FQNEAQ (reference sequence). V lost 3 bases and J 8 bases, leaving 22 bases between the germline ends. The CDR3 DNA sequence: TGTGCCAGCAGCTTCTCCCAGGGGCAGAGTGCTCGGGGCTACACCTTC. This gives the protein CASSFSQGQSARGYTF.

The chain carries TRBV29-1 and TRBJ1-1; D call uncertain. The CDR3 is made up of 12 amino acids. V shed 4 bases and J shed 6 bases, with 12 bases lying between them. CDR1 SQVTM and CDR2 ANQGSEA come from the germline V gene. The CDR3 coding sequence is TGCAGCGTTGGAGGGCGTTGGGCTGAAGCTTTCTTT. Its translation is CSVGGRWAEAFF.